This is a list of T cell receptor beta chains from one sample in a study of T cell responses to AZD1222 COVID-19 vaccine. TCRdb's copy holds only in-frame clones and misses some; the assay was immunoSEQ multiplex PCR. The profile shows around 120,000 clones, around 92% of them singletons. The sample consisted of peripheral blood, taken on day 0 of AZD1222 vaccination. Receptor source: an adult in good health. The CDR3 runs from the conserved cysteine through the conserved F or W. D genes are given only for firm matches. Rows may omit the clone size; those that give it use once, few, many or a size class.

cdr3_nt: TGTGCCAGCAGTCTTGACGGCGGTTGGTCTGGAAACACCATATATTTT
cdr3_aa: CASSLDGGWSGNTIYF
clone_size: NA
j_call: TRBJ1-3
d_call: NA
v_call: TRBV28

cdr3_nt: TGCACCAGCAGCCAACGCACAGGGGGATGGGGGGGAAACACCATATATTTT
cdr3_aa: CTSSQRTGGWGGNTIYF
clone_size: NA
j_call: TRBJ1-3
d_call: NA
v_call: TRBV1

cdr3_nt: TGCAGCGCCCGGGAGGGTGTAGGGTCCTACGAGCAGTACTTC
cdr3_aa: CSAREGVGSYEQYF
clone_size: once
j_call: TRBJ2-7
d_call: TRBD2
v_call: TRBV29-1

cdr3_nt: TGTGCCAGCAGCGCCGTGGGGAATTCAAATGGCTACACCTTC
cdr3_aa: CASSAVGNSNGYTF
clone_size: NA
j_call: TRBJ1-2
d_call: NA
v_call: TRBV2

cdr3_nt: TGTGCCAGCAGCTTTCAGCAACTAGCGGGAGGAGAGACCCAGTACTTC
cdr3_aa: CASSFQQLAGGETQYF
clone_size: NA
j_call: TRBJ2-5
d_call: TRBD2
v_call: TRBV11-2

cdr3_nt: TGTGCCAGCGGACGACTGGGCCAGCGCAATCAGCCCCAGCATTTT
cdr3_aa: CASGRLGQRNQPQHF
clone_size: NA
j_call: TRBJ1-5
d_call: NA
v_call: TRBV2

cdr3_nt: TGTGCCAGCAGCCTGCGCAGGGGGCGGACCGGGGAGCTGTTTTTT
cdr3_aa: CASSLRRGRTGELFF
clone_size: NA
j_call: TRBJ2-2
d_call: TRBD1
v_call: TRBV5-8

cdr3_nt: TGTGCCAGCAGTCCATTCCGGGACAGTAATCAGCCCCAGCATTTT
cdr3_aa: CASSPFRDSNQPQHF
clone_size: NA
j_call: TRBJ1-5
d_call: TRBD1
v_call: TRBV6-5

cdr3_nt: TGTGCCAGCACCTCTGGGACAGGGGAGTACGAGCAGTACTTC
cdr3_aa: CASTSGTGEYEQYF
clone_size: NA
j_call: TRBJ2-7
d_call: TRBD1
v_call: TRBV28

cdr3_nt: TGTGCCAGCAGTTTTCGGGTAGGAGAGACCCAGTACTTC
cdr3_aa: CASSFRVGETQYF
clone_size: once
j_call: TRBJ2-5
d_call: NA
v_call: TRBV27

cdr3_nt: TGTGCCAGCAGCTTACCCCGGAAGGGGGTTGACGAGCAGTACTTC
cdr3_aa: CASSLPRKGVDEQYF
clone_size: NA
j_call: TRBJ2-7
d_call: NA
v_call: TRBV7-9

cdr3_nt: TGTGCCAGCACCCCAGCGGGTCGCACAGATACGCAGTATTTT
cdr3_aa: CASTPAGRTDTQYF
clone_size: NA
j_call: TRBJ2-3
d_call: NA
v_call: TRBV3-1/TRBV3-2

cdr3_nt: TGTGCCAGCAGCGCTACAGGCTCCTACGAGCAGTACTTC
cdr3_aa: CASSATGSYEQYF
clone_size: few
j_call: TRBJ2-7
d_call: NA
v_call: TRBV28

cdr3_nt: TGCGCCAGCAGCTTGGTAGCGGGAGAATTCTACAATGAGCAGTTCTTC
cdr3_aa: CASSLVAGEFYNEQFF
clone_size: NA
j_call: TRBJ2-1
d_call: TRBD2
v_call: TRBV5-1

cdr3_nt: TGCGCCAGCAGCCTGAGAACAAGCACCATTAATAATTCACCCCTCCACTTT
cdr3_aa: CASSLRTSTINNSPLHF
clone_size: NA
j_call: TRBJ1-6
d_call: NA
v_call: TRBV5-1

cdr3_nt: TGTGCCAGCAGTCGAAAACCGGGACAGGGATTATCACCCCTCCACTTT
cdr3_aa: CASSRKPGQGLSPLHF
clone_size: NA
j_call: TRBJ1-6
d_call: TRBD1
v_call: TRBV6-6

cdr3_nt: TGTGCCAGCAGCCCCCCAGGGGGGACTAATGAAAAACTGTTTTTT
cdr3_aa: CASSPPGGTNEKLFF
clone_size: NA
j_call: TRBJ1-4
d_call: TRBD1
v_call: TRBV7-9

cdr3_nt: TGTGCCAGCTCACGGCAGGGAGAGGCTTACGAGCAGTACTTC
cdr3_aa: CASSRQGEAYEQYF
clone_size: once
j_call: TRBJ2-7
d_call: NA
v_call: TRBV18

cdr3_nt: TGTGCCAGCACGTCGGGACAGGGGTTTGGTCACCAAGAGACCCAGTACTTC
cdr3_aa: CASTSGQGFGHQETQYF
clone_size: NA
j_call: TRBJ2-5
d_call: TRBD1
v_call: TRBV2

cdr3_nt: TGCGCCAGCAGTACGGGACAGCCTTCCTACAATGAGCAGTTCTTC
cdr3_aa: CASSTGQPSYNEQFF
clone_size: NA
j_call: TRBJ2-1
d_call: TRBD1
v_call: TRBV10-1

cdr3_nt: TGCGCCAGCAGCTTTGACGGGATCCCCAACGGACTGTTTTTT
cdr3_aa: CASSFDGIPNGLFF
clone_size: NA
j_call: TRBJ1-4
d_call: NA
v_call: TRBV5-1

cdr3_nt: TGTGCCAGCAGCCATGGACAGGGGGCCAACTATGGCTACACCTTC
cdr3_aa: CASSHGQGANYGYTF
clone_size: NA
j_call: TRBJ1-2
d_call: TRBD1
v_call: TRBV3-1/TRBV3-2

cdr3_nt: TGCGCCAGCAGTGATAGCGGGAGGTTAGTTAATGAGCAGTTCTTC
cdr3_aa: CASSDSGRLVNEQFF
clone_size: NA
j_call: TRBJ2-1
d_call: TRBD2
v_call: TRBV10-2

cdr3_nt: TGCGCCAGCAGCCAACCGGGGGCAACTAATGAAAAACTGTTTTTT
cdr3_aa: CASSQPGATNEKLFF
clone_size: NA
j_call: TRBJ1-4
d_call: NA
v_call: TRBV4-1

cdr3_nt: TGTGCCAGCAGCCTATATCGGGACCCCGTAACCTATCTCCTCCACTTT
cdr3_aa: CASSLYRDPVTYLLHF
clone_size: once
j_call: TRBJ1-6
d_call: NA
v_call: TRBV7-8

cdr3_nt: TGCGCCAGCAGTCCCCCAGACAGTCTTGAAGCTTTCTTT
cdr3_aa: CASSPPDSLEAFF
clone_size: NA
j_call: TRBJ1-1
d_call: NA
v_call: TRBV5-1